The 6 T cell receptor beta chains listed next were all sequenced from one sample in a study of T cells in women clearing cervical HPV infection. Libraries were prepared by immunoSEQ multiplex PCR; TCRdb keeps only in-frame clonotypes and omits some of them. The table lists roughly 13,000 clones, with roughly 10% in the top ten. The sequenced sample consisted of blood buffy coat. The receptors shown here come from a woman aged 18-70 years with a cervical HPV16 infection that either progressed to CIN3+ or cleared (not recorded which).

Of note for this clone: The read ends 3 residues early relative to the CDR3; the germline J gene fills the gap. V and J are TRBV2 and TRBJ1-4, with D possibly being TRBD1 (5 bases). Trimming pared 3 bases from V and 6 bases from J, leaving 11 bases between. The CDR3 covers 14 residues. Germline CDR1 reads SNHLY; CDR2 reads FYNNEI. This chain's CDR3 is CASSERQFHEKLFF. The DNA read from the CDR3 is TGTGCCAGCAGTGAGAGACAGTTTCATGAAAAA.

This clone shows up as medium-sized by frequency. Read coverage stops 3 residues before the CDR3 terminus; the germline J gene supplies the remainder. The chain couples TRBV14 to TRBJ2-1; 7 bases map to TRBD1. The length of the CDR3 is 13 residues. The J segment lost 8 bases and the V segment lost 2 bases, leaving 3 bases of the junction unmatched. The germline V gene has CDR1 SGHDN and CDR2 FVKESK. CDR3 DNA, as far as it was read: TGTGCCAGCAGCCAAAACAGGGGTGATGAG. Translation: CASSQNRGDE. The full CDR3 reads CASSQNRGDEQFF.

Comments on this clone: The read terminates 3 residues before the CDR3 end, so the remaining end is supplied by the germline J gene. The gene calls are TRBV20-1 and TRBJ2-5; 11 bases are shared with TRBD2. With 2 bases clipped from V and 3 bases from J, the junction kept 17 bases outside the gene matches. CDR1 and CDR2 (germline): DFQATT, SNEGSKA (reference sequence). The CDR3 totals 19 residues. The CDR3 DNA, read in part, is TGCAGTGCTAGATCCCCCCGGAGGACTAGCGGGTCCCGAGAAGAGACC. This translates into CSARSPRRTSGSREET. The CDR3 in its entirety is CSARSPRRTSGSREETQYF.

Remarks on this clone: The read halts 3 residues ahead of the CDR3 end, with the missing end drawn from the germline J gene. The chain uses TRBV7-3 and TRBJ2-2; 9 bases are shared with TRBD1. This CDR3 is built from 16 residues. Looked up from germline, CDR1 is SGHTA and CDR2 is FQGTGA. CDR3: CASSDRTGAGANVLFF. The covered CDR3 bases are TGTGCCAGCAGCGACCGGACAGGGGCTGGGGCCAACGTG.

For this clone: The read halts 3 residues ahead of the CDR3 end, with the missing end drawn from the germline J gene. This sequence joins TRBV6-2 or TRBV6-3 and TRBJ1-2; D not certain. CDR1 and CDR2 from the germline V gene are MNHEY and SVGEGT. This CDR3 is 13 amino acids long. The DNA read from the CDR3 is TGTGCCAGCAGTTACTCGACCTACTACGAC. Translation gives CASSYSTYYD. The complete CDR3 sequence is CASSYSTYYDYTF.

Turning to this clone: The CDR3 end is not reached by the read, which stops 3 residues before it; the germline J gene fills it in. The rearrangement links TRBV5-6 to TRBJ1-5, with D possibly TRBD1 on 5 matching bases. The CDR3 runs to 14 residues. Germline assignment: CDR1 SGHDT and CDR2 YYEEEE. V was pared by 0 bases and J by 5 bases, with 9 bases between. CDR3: CASSLAPGDQPQHF. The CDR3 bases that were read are TGTGCCAGCAGCTTGGCCCCGGGGGATCAGCCC.